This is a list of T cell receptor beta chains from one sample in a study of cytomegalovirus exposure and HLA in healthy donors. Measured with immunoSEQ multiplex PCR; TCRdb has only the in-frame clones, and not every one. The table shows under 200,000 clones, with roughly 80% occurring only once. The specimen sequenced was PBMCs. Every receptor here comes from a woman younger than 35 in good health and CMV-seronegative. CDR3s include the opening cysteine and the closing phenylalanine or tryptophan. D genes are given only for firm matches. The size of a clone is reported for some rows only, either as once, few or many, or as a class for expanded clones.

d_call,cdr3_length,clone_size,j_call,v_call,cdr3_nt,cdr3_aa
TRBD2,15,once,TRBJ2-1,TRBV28,TGTGCCAGCAGTTTATCCGGGACTATCTACAATGAGCAGTTCTTC,CASSLSGTIYNEQFF
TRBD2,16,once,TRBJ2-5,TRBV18,TGTGCCAGCTCAGGACTAGCGGGAGGAAGGCAAGAGACCCAGTACTTC,CASSGLAGGRQETQYF
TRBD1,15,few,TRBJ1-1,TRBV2,TGTGCCAGCAGTCAGCACTACGGACAGGGCCTAGAAGCTTTCTTT,CASSQHYGQGLEAFF
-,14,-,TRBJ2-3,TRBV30,TGTGCCTGGGGCACAGGGGGGGTTTTTGATACGCAGTATTTT,CAWGTGGVFDTQYF
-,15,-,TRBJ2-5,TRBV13,TGTGCCAGCAGCTTTTACCTAAGCGGCAAGGAGACCCAGTACTTC,CASSFYLSGKETQYF
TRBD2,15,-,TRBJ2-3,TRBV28,TGTGCCAGCAGTTTACATAGCGGGATCGGGGATACGCAGTATTTT,CASSLHSGIGDTQYF
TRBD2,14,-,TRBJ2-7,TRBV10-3,TGTGCCATCGCAATAGCTAGCGGGCCGAACGAGCAGTACTTC,CAIAIASGPNEQYF
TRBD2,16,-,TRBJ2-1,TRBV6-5,TGTGCCAGCAGTTCGCTAGCGGGAGGACTTTACAATGAGCAGTTCTTC,CASSSLAGGLYNEQFF
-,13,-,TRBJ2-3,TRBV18,TGTGCCAGCTCACGCCAGAGCACAGATACGCAGTATTTT,CASSRQSTDTQYF
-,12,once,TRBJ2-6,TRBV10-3,TGTGCCGTATTTTCTGGGGCCAACGTCCTGACTTTC,CAVFSGANVLTF
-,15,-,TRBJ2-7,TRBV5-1,TGCGCCAGCAGCTTGGCCCTAGCCGGCCCCAACGAGCAGTACTTC,CASSLALAGPNEQYF
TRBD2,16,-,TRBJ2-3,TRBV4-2,TGTGCCAGCAGCCCCCGACATAGCGGGCGCACAGATACGCAGTATTTT,CASSPRHSGRTDTQYF
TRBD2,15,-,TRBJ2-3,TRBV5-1,TGCGCCAGCAGCTTTGGCGGGAGGGCCGTTTATACGCAGTATTTT,CASSFGGRAVYTQYF
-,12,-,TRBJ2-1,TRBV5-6,TGTGCCAGCAGCATTAGCGGATTTGAGCAGTTCTTC,CASSISGFEQFF
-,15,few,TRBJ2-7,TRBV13,TGTGCCAGCAGCTTAAACGCGGGAACCACCTACGAGCAGTACTTC,CASSLNAGTTYEQYF
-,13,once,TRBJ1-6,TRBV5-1,TGCGCCAGCAGCTTGGAACAGGGCCCACCCCTCCACTTT,CASSLEQGPPLHF
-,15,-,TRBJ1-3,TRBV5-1,TGCGCCAGCGCAGAGGGAGGGTATTCTGGAAACACCATATATTTT,CASAEGGYSGNTIYF
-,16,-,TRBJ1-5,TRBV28,TGTGCCAGCAGTTTGTCGGACAGACATAGCAATCAGCCCCAGCATTTT,CASSLSDRHSNQPQHF
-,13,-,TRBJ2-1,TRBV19,TGTGCCAGTAGTATACTCGGCTACAATGAGCAGTTCTTC,CASSILGYNEQFF
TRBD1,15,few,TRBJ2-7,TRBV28,TGTGCCAGCAGTTCCTCCGGGACAGGACCTACCGAGCAGTACTTC,CASSSSGTGPTEQYF
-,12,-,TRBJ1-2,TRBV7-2,TGTGCCAGCAGCTTAGGCGGCTATGGCTACACCTTC,CASSLGGYGYTF
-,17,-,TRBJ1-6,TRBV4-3,TGCGCCAGCAGCCAACACATCCGGGGGGATTTCGGTTCACCCCTCCACTTT,CASSQHIRGDFGSPLHF
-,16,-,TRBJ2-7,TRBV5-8,TGTGCCAGCAGCCCCGGTCCGGACTACCGTAACTACGAGCAGTACTTC,CASSPGPDYRNYEQYF
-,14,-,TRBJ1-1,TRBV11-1,TGTGCCAGCAGCTTAGGACTTCGGGGGACTGAAGCTTTCTTT,CASSLGLRGTEAFF
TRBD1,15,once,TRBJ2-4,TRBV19,TGTGCCAGTAGTATAGGCCGACAGGGGGGGAACATTCAGTACTTC,CASSIGRQGGNIQYF
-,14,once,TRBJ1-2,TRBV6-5,TGTGCCAGCAGGAGGGACACCTCAAACTATGGCTACACCTTC,CASRRDTSNYGYTF
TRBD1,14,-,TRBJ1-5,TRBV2,TGTGCCAGCAGTGGGACAGGGGCCCAGCAGCCCCAGCATTTT,CASSGTGAQQPQHF
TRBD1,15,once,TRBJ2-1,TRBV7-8,TGTGCCAGCAGCTTACAAGGACAGGGTATGAATGAGCAGTTCTTC,CASSLQGQGMNEQFF
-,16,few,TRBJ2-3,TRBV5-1,TGCGCCAGCAGCTTGGCCCTGAGTGCAAACACAGATACGCAGTATTTT,CASSLALSANTDTQYF
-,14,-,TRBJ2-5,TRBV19,TGTGCCAGTAGTATGGAAACAGGCGAAGAGACCCAGTACTTC,CASSMETGEETQYF
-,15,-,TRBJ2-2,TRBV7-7,TGTGCTAGCAGCTCAGGACCCCCAGGGACCGGGGAGCTGTTTTTT,CASSSGPPGTGELFF
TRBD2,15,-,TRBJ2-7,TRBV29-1,TGCAGCGTGCGATCCGGACTAGCGGGCTCCTACGAGCAGTACTTC,CSVRSGLAGSYEQYF
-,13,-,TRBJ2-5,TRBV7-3,TGTGCCAGCAGCTTAGGCGGGACGGAGACCCAGTACTTC,CASSLGGTETQYF
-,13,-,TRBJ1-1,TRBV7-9,TGTGCCAGCAGCTTATTTCAGGGCACTGAAGCTTTCTTT,CASSLFQGTEAFF
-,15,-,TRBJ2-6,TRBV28,TGTGCCAGCAGCTTTATCTTTTCTGGGGCCAACGTCCTGACTTTC,CASSFIFSGANVLTF
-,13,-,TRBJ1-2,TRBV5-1,TGCGCCAGCAGCCAACAGGAGACCTATGGCTACACCTTC,CASSQQETYGYTF
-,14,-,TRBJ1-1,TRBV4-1,TGCGCCAGCAGCCAAGAACCGAGGGTCTCTGTAGCTTTCTTT,CASSQEPRVSVAFF
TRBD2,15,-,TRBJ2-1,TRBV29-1,TGCAGCGTTGAATATGGACTAGCGGTTAACAATGAGCAGTTCTTC,CSVEYGLAVNNEQFF
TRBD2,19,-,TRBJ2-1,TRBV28,TGTGCCAGCAACCCCTCCGGACTAGCGGGAGGGCTGTTGTTCAATGAGCAGTTCTTC,CASNPSGLAGGLLFNEQFF
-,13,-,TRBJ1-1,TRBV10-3,TGTGCCATCTCTAATACAAGGGACACTGAAGCCTTCTTT,CAISNTRDTEAFF
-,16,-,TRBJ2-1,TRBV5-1,TGCGCCAGCAGCTTGGGGGCGGGTATCTCCTACAATGAGCAGTTCTTC,CASSLGAGISYNEQFF
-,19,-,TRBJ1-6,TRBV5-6,TGTGCCAGCAGCCCTGTCCCGGGACTTGAAGGCTCCTATAATTCACCCCTCCACTTT,CASSPVPGLEGSYNSPLHF
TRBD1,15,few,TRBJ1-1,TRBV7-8,TGTGCCAGCAGCCCGGGGGACAGGGCCTCGACTAAGGCTTTCTTT,CASSPGDRASTKAFF
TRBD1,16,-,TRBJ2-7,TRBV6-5,TGTGCCAGCAGTTACTCCGGGACAGGGGGCGTTTACGAGCAGTACTTC,CASSYSGTGGVYEQYF
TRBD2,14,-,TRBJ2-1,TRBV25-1,TGTGCCAGCAGTGAATCGGCTAGCGGGAGCCTGCAGTTCTTC,CASSESASGSLQFF